This T cell receptor (beta chain) originates from a study of OX40 agonist ivuxolimab in advanced cancers. About the study: With ivuxolimab, an agonistic anti-OX40 (CD134) antibody, patients were treated. Partial responses were achieved by three patients: one hepatocellular carcinoma, two cutaneous melanoma. Cohort: around 79% men, mean age approximately 60, aged about 20 to 90.

The data were produced by immunoSEQ multiplex PCR, yet TCRdb's version contains in-frame clones alone and is incomplete. The sample carries around 63,000 clones, 80% to 90% recorded once. Autoimmune disease history or systemic immunosuppression barred patients. Losses at the gene ends were 11 bases for V and 5 bases for J; bases not matched to a gene: 8. The V gene's germline CDR1 is LNHNV and CDR2 YYDKDF (reference sequence). CDR3 length: 13 residues. Sequenced material: CD4+ or CD8+ T cells sorted from blood, taken in a trial of the OX40 agonist ivuxolimab. V is TRBV15 and J is TRBJ2-5; 10 bases agree with TRBD2. The receptor was derived from an adult with an advanced solid tumor such as melanoma, head and neck, liver or kidney cancer. This CDR3 is CASLLAGSETQYF. In DNA form, the CDR3 reads TGTGCCTCTCTACTAGCGGGAAGTGAGACCCAGTACTTC.